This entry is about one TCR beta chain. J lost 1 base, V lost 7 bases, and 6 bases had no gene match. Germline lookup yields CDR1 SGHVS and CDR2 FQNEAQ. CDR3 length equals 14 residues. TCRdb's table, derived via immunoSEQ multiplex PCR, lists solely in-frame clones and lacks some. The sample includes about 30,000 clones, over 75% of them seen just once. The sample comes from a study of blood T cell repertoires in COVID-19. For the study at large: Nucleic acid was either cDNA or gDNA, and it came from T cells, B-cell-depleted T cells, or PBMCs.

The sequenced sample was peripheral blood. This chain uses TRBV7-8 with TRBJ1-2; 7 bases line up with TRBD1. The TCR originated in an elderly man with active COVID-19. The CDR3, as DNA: TGTGCCAGCACTAAAGACAGGGATAACTATGGCTACACCTTC. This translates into CASTKDRDNYGYTF.